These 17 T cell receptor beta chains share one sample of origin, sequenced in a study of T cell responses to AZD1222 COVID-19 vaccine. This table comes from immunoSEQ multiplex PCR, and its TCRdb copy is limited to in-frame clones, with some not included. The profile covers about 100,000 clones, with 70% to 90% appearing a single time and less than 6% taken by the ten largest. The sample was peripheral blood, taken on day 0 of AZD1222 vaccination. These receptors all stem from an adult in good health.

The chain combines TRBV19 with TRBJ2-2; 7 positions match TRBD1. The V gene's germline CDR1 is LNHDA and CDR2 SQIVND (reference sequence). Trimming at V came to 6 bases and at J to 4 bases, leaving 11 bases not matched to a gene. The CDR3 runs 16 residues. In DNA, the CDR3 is TGTGCCAGTAGCCGACAGGGCCCCGGACCCACCGGGGAGCTGTTTTTT. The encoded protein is CASSRQGPGPTGELFF.

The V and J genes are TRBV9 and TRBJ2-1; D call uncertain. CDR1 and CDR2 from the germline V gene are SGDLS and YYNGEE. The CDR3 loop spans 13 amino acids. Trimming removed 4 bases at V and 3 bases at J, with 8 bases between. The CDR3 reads CASSSRNYNEQFF. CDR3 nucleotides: TGTGCCAGCAGCTCTCGGAACTACAATGAGCAGTTCTTC. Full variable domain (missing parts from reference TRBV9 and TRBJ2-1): DSGVTQTPKHLITATGQRVTLRCSPRSGDLSVYWYQQSLDQGLQFLIQYYNGEERAKGNILERFSAQQFPDLHSELNLSSLELGDSALYFCASSSRNYNEQFFGPGTRLTVL.

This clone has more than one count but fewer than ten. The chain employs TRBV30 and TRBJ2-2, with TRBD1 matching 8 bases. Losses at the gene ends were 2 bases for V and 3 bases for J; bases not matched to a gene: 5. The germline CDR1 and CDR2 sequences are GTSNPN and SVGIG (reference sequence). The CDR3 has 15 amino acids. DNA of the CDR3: TGTGCCTGGAGTAAGGACAGGGTGGACACCGGGGAGCTGTTTTTT. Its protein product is CAWSKDRVDTGELFF.

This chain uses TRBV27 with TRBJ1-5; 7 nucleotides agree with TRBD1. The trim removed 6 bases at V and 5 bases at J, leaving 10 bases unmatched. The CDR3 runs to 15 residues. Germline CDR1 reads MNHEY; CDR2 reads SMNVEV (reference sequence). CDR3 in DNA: TGTGCCAGCAGCCGTTGGGACAGCAGTCATCAGCCCCAGCATTTT. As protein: CASSRWDSSHQPQHF.

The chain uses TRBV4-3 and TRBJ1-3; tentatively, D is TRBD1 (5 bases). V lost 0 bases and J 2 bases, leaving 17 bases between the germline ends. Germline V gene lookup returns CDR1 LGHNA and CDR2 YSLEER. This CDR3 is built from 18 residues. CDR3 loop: CASSQDLPHEGTGNTIYF. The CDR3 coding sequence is TGCGCCAGCAGCCAAGATCTACCCCACGAGGGGACTGGAAACACCATATATTTT.

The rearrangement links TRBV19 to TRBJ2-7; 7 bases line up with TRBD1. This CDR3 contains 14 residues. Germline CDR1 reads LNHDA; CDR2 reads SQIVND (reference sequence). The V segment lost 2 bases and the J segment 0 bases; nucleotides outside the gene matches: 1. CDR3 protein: CASSIRGPSYEQYF. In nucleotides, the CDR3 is TGTGCCAGTAGTATAAGGGGGCCCTCCTACGAGCAGTACTTC.

CDR3 nucleotides: TGCGCCAGCAGCCAAGAAGATCCCTCTCGGGGTGGCTACACCTTC. Translating gives CASSQEDPSRGGYTF. The chain recombines TRBV4-3 with TRBJ1-2; no clear D gene. V lost 0 bases and J 7 bases, leaving 15 bases between the germline ends. CDR1 and CDR2 (germline): LGHNA, YSLEER. The CDR3 is 15 amino acids.

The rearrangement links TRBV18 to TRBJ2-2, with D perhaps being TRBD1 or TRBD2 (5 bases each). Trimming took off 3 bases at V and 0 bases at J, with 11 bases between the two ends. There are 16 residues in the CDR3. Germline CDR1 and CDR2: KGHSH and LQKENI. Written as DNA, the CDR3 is TGTGCCAGCTCACCCCTTGGGACGGCGAACACCGGGGAGCTGTTTTTT. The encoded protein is CASSPLGTANTGELFF.

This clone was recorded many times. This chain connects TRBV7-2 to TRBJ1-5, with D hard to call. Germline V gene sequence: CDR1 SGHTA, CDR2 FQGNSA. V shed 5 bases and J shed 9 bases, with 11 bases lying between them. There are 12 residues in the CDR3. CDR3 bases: TGTGCCAGCAGCCCCGACCGGGGGCCCCAGCATTTT. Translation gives CASSPDRGPQHF.

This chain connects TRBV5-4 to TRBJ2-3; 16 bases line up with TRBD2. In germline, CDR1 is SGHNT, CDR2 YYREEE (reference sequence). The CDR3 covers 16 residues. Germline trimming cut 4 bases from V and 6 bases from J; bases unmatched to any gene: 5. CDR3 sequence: CASSAGLAGGEDTQYF. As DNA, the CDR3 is TGTGCCAGCAGCGCGGGACTAGCGGGGGGGGAGGATACGCAGTATTTT.

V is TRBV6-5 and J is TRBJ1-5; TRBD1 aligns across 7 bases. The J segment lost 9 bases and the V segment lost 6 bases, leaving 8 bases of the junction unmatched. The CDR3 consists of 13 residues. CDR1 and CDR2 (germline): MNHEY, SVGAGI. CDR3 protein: CASSLQGTGPQHF. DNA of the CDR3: TGTGCCAGCAGCTTACAGGGGACTGGGCCCCAGCATTTT.

CDR3 DNA sequence: TGTGCCAGCAGCTTAGAAGGGGGGCCCTACAATGAGCAGTTCTTC. Residues: CASSLEGGPYNEQFF. This chain joins TRBV7-2 and TRBJ2-1, with D possibly being TRBD1 or TRBD2 (6 bases each). Looked up from germline, CDR1 is SGHTA and CDR2 is FQGNSA. The CDR3 runs 15 residues. With 1 base removed from V and 2 bases from J, the gap between germline ends came to 9 bases.

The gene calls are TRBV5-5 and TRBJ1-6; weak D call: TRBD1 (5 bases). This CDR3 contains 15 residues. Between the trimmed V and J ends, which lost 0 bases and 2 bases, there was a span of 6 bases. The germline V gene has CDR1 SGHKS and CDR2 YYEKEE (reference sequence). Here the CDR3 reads CASSLGGAYNSPLHF. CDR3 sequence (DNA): TGTGCCAGCAGCTTGGGGGGGGCCTATAATTCACCCCTCCACTTT.

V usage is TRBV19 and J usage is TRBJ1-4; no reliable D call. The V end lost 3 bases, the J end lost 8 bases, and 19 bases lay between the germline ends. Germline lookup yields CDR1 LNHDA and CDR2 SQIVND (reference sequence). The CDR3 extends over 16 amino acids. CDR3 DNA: TGTGCCAGTAGTATCGGCAGGACCAAAGCCGGGGAAAAACTGTTTTTT. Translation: CASSIGRTKAGEKLFF.

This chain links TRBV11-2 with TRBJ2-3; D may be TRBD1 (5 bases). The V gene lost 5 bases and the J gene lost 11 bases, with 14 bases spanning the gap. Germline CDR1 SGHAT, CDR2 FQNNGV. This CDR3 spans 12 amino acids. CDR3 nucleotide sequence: TGTGCCAGCAGCCCGACCGGACAAGGGCAGTATTTT. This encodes CASSPTGQGQYF.

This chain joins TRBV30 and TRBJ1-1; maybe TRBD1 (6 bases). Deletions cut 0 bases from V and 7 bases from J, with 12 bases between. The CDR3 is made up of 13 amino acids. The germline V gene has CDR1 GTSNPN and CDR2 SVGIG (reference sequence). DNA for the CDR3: TGTGCCTGGAGTGTTACAGGGTTGGGTGAAGCTTTCTTT. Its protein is CAWSVTGLGEAFF. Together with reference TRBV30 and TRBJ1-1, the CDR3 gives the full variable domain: SQTIHQWPATLVQPVGSPLSLECTVEGTSNPNLYWYRQAAGRGLQLLFYSVGIGQISSEVPQNLSASRPQDRQFILSSKKLLLSDSGFYLCAWSVTGLGEAFFGQGTRLTVV.

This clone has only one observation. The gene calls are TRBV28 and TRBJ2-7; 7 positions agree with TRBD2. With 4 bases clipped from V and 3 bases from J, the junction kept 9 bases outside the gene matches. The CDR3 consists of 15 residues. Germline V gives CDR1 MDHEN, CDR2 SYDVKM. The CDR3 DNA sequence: TGTGCCAGCAGTTGGCGGGGGACTCCGATCTACGAGCAGTACTTC. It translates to CASSWRGTPIYEQYF. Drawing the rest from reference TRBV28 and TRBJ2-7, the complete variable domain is DVKVTQSSRYLVKRTGEKVFLECVQDMDHENMFWYRQDPGLGLRLIYFSYDVKMKEKGDIPEGYSVSREKKERFSLILESASTNQTSMYLCASSWRGTPIYEQYFGPGTRLTVT.